This TCR beta chain was obtained from a study of vaccination effects on CD4 cells after COVID-19. Across the study: All study participants received two doses of BNT162b2 or mRNA-1273 vaccine. The study, taken as a whole, reports: Marked clonal contraction was seen in infection- and vaccine-induced clones late after vaccination.

TCRdb's copy holds only in-frame clones and misses some; the assay was immunoSEQ multiplex PCR. The repertoire holds 35,000 to 55,000 clones, with approximately 77% as singletons. Before sequencing took place, the ViraFEST assay used viral peptide pools to expand antigen-specific CD4+ T cells. Scientists isolated CD4+ T cells after a roughly 10-day culture period ended. A positive SARS-CoV-2 PCR test fell between March and December 2020. IL-2 at 9 to 10 IU/ml and peptides at around 9.1 ug/ml were added to cultured PBMC, roughly 1.8 million per well. Half-medium exchanges with IL-2 medium took place on days 3 and 7. J was trimmed by 8 bases and V by 4 bases; bases with no gene match: 17. CDR1 and CDR2 (germline): SGHTS, YDEGEE. The CDR3 is 16 residues long. About this clone itself: The antigen remains unidentified.

Source: CD4+ T cells from PBMCs cultured with a peptide pool, taken before COVID-19 vaccination. The chain carries TRBV5-8 and TRBJ1-1; TRBD1 matches 7 bases. The receptor was derived from a human donor who had a prior SARS-CoV-2 infection. The CDR3 DNA reads TGTGCCAGCAGCATCCGGGACAGCATCATAATGCAAGAAGCTTTCTTT. This translates into CASSIRDSIIMQEAFF. The whole variable domain, remainder taken from reference TRBV5-8 and TRBJ1-1, is EAGVTQSPTHLIKTRGQQATLRCSPISGHTSVYWYQQALGLGLQFLLWYDEGEERNRGNFPPRFSGRQFPNYSSELNVNALELEDSALYLCASSIRDSIIMQEAFFGQGTRLTVV.